This passage covers 8 T cell receptor beta chains from one sample sequenced in a study of blood T cell repertoires in COVID-19. Sequencing used immunoSEQ multiplex PCR; TCRdb keeps in-frame clones, though not all of them. The table shows 110,000 to 150,000 clones, with 86% occurring only once. Sequencing was done on a sample of PBMCs or T cells enriched from blood (not recorded which). The receptors here all came from a man aged 45-65 years who had recovered from COVID-19.

The chain is built from TRBV29-1 and TRBJ1-5; D might be TRBD1 (5 bases). CDR3 length equals 13 residues. Germline loops: CDR1 SQVTM, CDR2 ANQGSEA. With 1 base removed from V and 7 bases from J, the gap between germline ends came to 11 bases. The CDR3, as DNA: TGCAGCGTTGAAGCGACAGAAGGGCAGCCCCAGCATTTT. This sequence encodes CSVEATEGQPQHF.

V usage is TRBV7-9 and J usage is TRBJ1-2, with D perhaps matching TRBD1 (6 bases). Germline V CDR1 and CDR2: SEHNR, FQNEAQ (reference sequence). The ends were cut back, 1 base at V and 2 bases at J, with 11 bases in the middle. CDR3 size: 15 residues. CDR3 nucleotides: TGTGCCAGCAGCTTAGAAGTGGGGGCGAACTATGGCTACACCTTC. Protein product: CASSLEVGANYGYTF. Full variable domain (outside the CDR3, taken from reference TRBV7-9 and TRBJ1-2): DTGVSQNPRHKITKRGQNVTFRCDPISEHNRLYWYRQTLGQGPEFLTYFQNEAQLEKSRLLSDRFSAERPKGSFSTLEIQRTEQGDSAMYLCASSLEVGANYGYTFGSGTRLTVV.

The gene calls are TRBV19 and TRBJ2-3, with 8 bases fitting TRBD2. CDR1 is LNHDA, CDR2 SQIVND, per germline (reference sequence). The CDR3 has 15 residues. Trimming at V came to 9 bases and at J to 5 bases, leaving 13 bases not matched to a gene. The CDR3, as DNA: TGTGCCAGCCGCTTCGGGGGGGCGGTGGGAGATACGCAGTATTTT. Translation gives CASRFGGAVGDTQYF.

This clone has just one count. This chain uses TRBV29-1 with TRBJ2-7; 9 bases are a match to TRBD2. The CDR3 extends over 13 amino acids. Germline V gene data show CDR1 as SQVTM and CDR2 as ANQGSEA. J gave up 2 bases and V 2 bases, and 1 base lay outside the gene matches. The CDR3 DNA is TGCAGCGTTGAACTAGCGGGGACCTACGAGCAGTACGTC. Protein product: CSVELAGTYEQYV.

This chain uses TRBV28 with TRBJ1-2; tentatively, D is TRBD1 (6 bases). Germline-derived CDR1 and CDR2 are MDHEN and SYDVKM. The V and J ends lost 5 bases and 3 bases respectively, with 7 bases between them. CDR3 length: 12 amino acids. CDR3: CASSTGYYGYTF. Written as DNA, the CDR3 is TGTGCCAGCAGTACAGGGTACTATGGCTACACCTTC.

V is TRBV4-1 and J is TRBJ2-1; 7 nucleotides line up with TRBD2. J was trimmed by 5 bases and V by 4 bases; bases with no gene match: 11. Looked up from germline, CDR1 is MGHRA and CDR2 is YSYEKL. The CDR3 is made up of 16 amino acids. CDR3 loop: CASSPRGVRSNNEQFF. The CDR3 nucleotides are TGCGCCAGCAGCCCCCGGGGGGTTAGATCGAACAATGAGCAGTTCTTC.

The J gene is TRBJ1-1, the V gene TRBV6-5, with TRBD1 identical over 7 bases. CDR1 and CDR2 (germline): MNHEY, SVGAGI. J gave up 6 bases and V 0 bases, and 10 bases lay outside the gene matches. This CDR3 spans 16 amino acids. CDR3 sequence (DNA): TGTGCCAGCAGTTACTCCGACAGGGTGTGGGGCTCTGAAGCTTTCTTT. Its protein product is CASSYSDRVWGSEAFF.

DNA of the CDR3: TGTGCCAGCAGTACTCCCGGGACTAGCGGGAGTTTCCATGAGCAGTTCTTC. Its translation: CASSTPGTSGSFHEQFF. The chain employs TRBV28 and TRBJ2-1; TRBD2 aligns across 14 bases. This CDR3 comprises 17 residues. Germline V lookup: CDR1 MDHEN, CDR2 SYDVKM. V lost 5 bases, J lost 8 bases, and 11 bases stayed unmatched.